The next 32 T cell receptor beta chains were all read from a single sample in a study of read filtering for tumor transcriptome and immune sequencing. Molecular barcoded adaptors covering alpha/delta and beta/gamma chains were used on roughly 370 ng RNA. TCRdb itself ran the reads through MiXCR, one entry per CDR3 protein. The repertoire has 37,000 or so distinct CDR3 sequences, roughly 13% of them found once; the top ten carry 38%. The sequenced material came from a population of CD138-negative cells sorted from bone marrow. Every receptor here comes from a donor aged 40 or older with multiple myeloma.

This clonotype has at least ten counts. The chain carries TRBV29-1 and TRBJ2-7; D might be TRBD2 (5 bases). This CDR3 spans 14 amino acids. The germline gives CDR1 SQVTM, CDR2 ANQGSEA. Between the trimmed V and J ends, which lost 3 bases and 4 bases, there was a span of 16 bases. The CDR3 sequence: CSVDLGRSGYEQYF. The CDR3 DNA reads TGCAGCGTTGATCTGGGGAGATCGGGATACGAGCAGTACTTC.

This clonotype was counted between two and nine times. A much larger clonotype is one base distant, so this may be a read error. This chain uses TRBV29-1 with TRBJ2-7; D may be TRBD1 (6 bases). The germline CDR1 and CDR2 sequences are SQVTM and ANQGSEA. V was trimmed by 1 base and J by 3 bases, leaving 10 bases between them. This CDR3 has 13 amino acids. DNA for the CDR3: TGCAGCGTTGAAGGGGGGCTCGACTACGAGCAGTACTTC. It is translated as CSVEGGLDYEQYF.

This clonotype was counted many times. A much larger clone is a single base away; this may be a read error. The rearrangement links TRBV20-1 to TRBJ2-1; D is possibly TRBD2 (6 bases). CDR3 length: 15 residues. Germline V gene data show CDR1 as DFQATT and CDR2 as SNEGSKA (reference sequence). CDR3 protein: CSARGLLSSYNGQFF. The CDR3 region has the DNA TGCAGTGCTAGGGGACTCTTAAGCTCCTACAATGGGCAGTTCTTC.

This clonotype was observed many times. The genes are TRBV29-1 and TRBJ2-7; D possibly corresponds to TRBD1 (6 bases). CDR1 and CDR2 (germline): SQVTM, ANQGSEA. Between the trimmed V and J ends, which lost 3 bases and 5 bases, there was a span of 11 bases. CDR3 length equals 12 residues. The CDR3 DNA sequence: TGCAGCGTTGATTGGGGGCGAGACGAGCAGTACTTC. Protein sequence: CSVDWGRDEQYF.

This clonotype has at least ten counts. The V gene is TRBV20-1, the J gene TRBJ2-1; TRBD1 matches 10 bases. CDR3 length equals 15 residues. The junction had 5 bases not matched to a gene; V was cut back by 2 bases and J by 4 bases. Germline values: CDR1 DFQATT, CDR2 SNEGSKA (reference sequence). The CDR3 spells CSARQGQGTYNEQFF. CDR3 in DNA: TGCAGTGCTAGACAGGGACAGGGGACATACAATGAGCAGTTCTTC.

With regard to this clonotype: A read error may explain this, as a much larger clone is one base away. This CDR3 reads CSVEASTEAFF. The CDR3 bases are TGCAGCGTTGAAGCTAGCACTGAAGCTTTCTTT. This chain links TRBV29-1 with TRBJ1-1; D uncertain. The CDR3 consists of 11 residues. Germline CDR1 and CDR2: SQVTM and ANQGSEA. Trimming pared 1 base from V and 4 bases from J, leaving 4 bases between. The full variable domain, its missing parts supplied by reference TRBV29-1 and TRBJ1-1, is SAVISQKPSRDICQRGTSLTIQCQVDSQVTMMFWYRQQPGQSLTLIATANQGSEATYESGFVIDKFPISRPNLTFSTLTVSNMSPEDSSIYLCSVEASTEAFFGQGTRLTVV.

To note about this clonotype: A much larger clone is a single base away; this may be a read error. The chain is built from TRBV5-1 and TRBJ2-7; D gene unclear. The CDR3 consists of 13 residues. Germline V gives CDR1 SGHRS, CDR2 YFSETQ. Trimming pared 4 bases from V and 4 bases from J, leaving 12 bases between. In DNA, the CDR3 is TGCGCCAGCAGCATCCGCCGGAAGTACGAGCAGTACTTC. Its protein product is CASSIRRKYEQYF.

This clonotype was seen many times. This sequence may be a read error, since a much larger clone differs from it by one base. V is TRBV2 and J is TRBJ2-1, with TRBD1 matching over 8 bases. The CDR3 loop spans 18 amino acids. Trimming cost V 6 bases and J 7 bases; bases outside gene matches: 20. Germline V lookup: CDR1 SNHLY, CDR2 FYNNEI. CDR3 sequence (DNA): TGTGCCAGCAGCCCCCCCCCCCCCACAGGGGGTTTAGAAAATGAGCAGTTCTTC. It translates to CASSPPPPTGGLENEQFF.

The table lists this clonotype with many counts. The chain carries TRBV20-1 and TRBJ2-1; 12 bases are shared with TRBD2. The germline CDR1 and CDR2 sequences are DFQATT and SNEGSKA (reference sequence). The V gene end was trimmed by 3 bases and the J gene end by 9 bases; junction bases not matched to a gene: 9. This CDR3 contains 15 residues. In DNA form, the CDR3 reads TGCAGTGCTAGCCAGACTAGCGGGAGATGGAGTGAGCAGTTCTTC. Its protein product is CSASQTSGRWSEQFF.

This clonotype was counted many times. V is TRBV4-3 and J is TRBJ2-5; 7 bases fit TRBD1. Looked up from germline, CDR1 is LGHNA and CDR2 is YSLEER. J lost 3 bases, V lost 1 base, and 8 bases had no gene match. There are 16 residues in the CDR3. CDR3 amino acids: CASSQAPTGTKETQYF. The CDR3 nucleotides are TGCGCCAGCAGCCAAGCCCCGACAGGGACCAAAGAGACCCAGTACTTC.

Ten or more counts support this clonotype. The J gene is TRBJ1-1, the V gene TRBV6-6; unclear D gene. The ends were cut back, 5 bases at V and 5 bases at J, with 6 bases in the middle. Germline V lookup: CDR1 MNHNY, CDR2 SVGAGI (reference sequence). The CDR3 loop spans 11 amino acids. The CDR3 nucleotides are TGTGCCAGCAGTCCGGAAACTGAAGCTTTCTTT. It is translated as CASSPETEAFF.

This clonotype showed up many times. The V and J genes are TRBV7-3 and TRBJ2-3; D remains ambiguous. Deletions cut 1 base from V and 0 bases from J, with 8 bases between. Germline V gene sequence: CDR1 SGHTA, CDR2 FQGTGA. There are 15 residues in the CDR3. Here the CDR3 reads CASSLSGFSTDTQYF. The CDR3 region has the DNA TGTGCCAGCAGCTTAAGTGGGTTCAGCACAGATACGCAGTATTTT.

This chain links TRBV20-1 with TRBJ2-1; D not certain. V was shortened by 0 bases and J by 4 bases, with 16 bases between the two germline ends. Germline assignment: CDR1 DFQATT and CDR2 SNEGSKA (reference sequence). CDR3 length equals 16 residues. The CDR3 coding sequence is TGCAGTGCTAGAGATCATCTGAGACACGGGTACAATGAGCAGTTCTTC. Translated, it gives CSARDHLRHGYNEQFF.

The sample holds many counts of this clonotype. The J gene is TRBJ2-7, the V gene TRBV29-1; maybe TRBD1 (6 bases). The CDR3 covers 14 residues. V was shortened by 6 bases and J by 0 bases, with 15 bases between the two germline ends. CDR1 and CDR2 (germline): SQVTM, ANQGSEA. The DNA for the CDR3 is TGCAGCGTCTCGGTGGCAGGGGCCTCCTACGAGCAGTACTTC. Amino acid sequence: CSVSVAGASYEQYF.

This clonotype was found many times. The genes are TRBV7-2 and TRBJ2-5; D uncertain. The CDR3 spans 11 residues. V was trimmed by 5 bases and J by 0 bases, leaving 1 base between them. Germline V gene data show CDR1 as SGHTA and CDR2 as FQGNSA. The CDR3 nucleotides read TGTGCCAGCAGCGACCAAGAGACCCAGTACTTC. Its protein product is CASSDQETQYF.

This clonotype was recorded at least ten times. This chain uses TRBV6-1 with TRBJ1-5; possibly TRBD1 for D (6 bases). CDR1 is MNHNS, CDR2 SASEGT, per germline. The length of the CDR3 is 13 residues. Trimming removed 8 bases from V and 3 bases from J, with 11 bases in between. In DNA, the CDR3 is TGTGCCAGCCGCACAGGGCCCAATCAGCCCCAGCATTTT. Its protein is CASRTGPNQPQHF.

The rearrangement links TRBV21-1 to TRBJ2-5; TRBD1, as called in the table, went unchecked against the DNA. TRBV21-1 is assigned pseudogene status. CDR3 length: 17 amino acids. CDR3 nucleotides: TGTGCCAGCAGCAATTTCGTAGAAGGGACAGGGCGAGAGACCCAGTACTTC. This codes for CASSNFVEGTGRETQYF.

This clonotype was detected ten times or more. V and J are TRBV28 and TRBJ2-1; TRBD2 matches 7 bases. The CDR3 runs to 14 residues. V shed 7 bases, J shed 6 bases, and the junction held 9 bases outside the gene matches. Germline V CDR1 and CDR2: MDHEN, SYDVKM. CDR3: CASKLGGSVNEQFF. CDR3 nucleotides: TGTGCCAGCAAACTCGGCGGGAGTGTCAATGAGCAGTTCTTC.

This clonotype was seen more than once but under ten times. The J gene is TRBJ2-7, the V gene TRBV7-9, with 7 bases identical to TRBD1. Germline CDR1 is SEHNR and CDR2 is FQNEAQ (reference sequence). There are 14 residues in the CDR3. The junction had 13 bases not matched to a gene; V was cut back by 4 bases and J by 10 bases. The CDR3 DNA is TGTGCCAGCAGCTCGACCGACAGGGTGCCCGATCAGTACTTC. This encodes CASSSTDRVPDQYF.

This clonotype was observed at least ten times. The chain employs TRBV10-3 and TRBJ1-1; weak D call: TRBD1 (6 bases). This CDR3 comprises 15 residues. The V end lost 3 bases, the J end lost 3 bases, and 14 bases lay between the germline ends. The germline V gene has CDR1 ENHRY and CDR2 SYGVKD. The CDR3 spells CAISERGREHTEAFF. The CDR3 coding sequence is TGTGCCATCAGTGAACGGGGGCGCGAGCACACTGAAGCTTTCTTT.

This clonotype showed up many times. This chain uses TRBV6-2 or TRBV6-3 with TRBJ2-5; D unresolved. The germline CDR1 and CDR2 sequences are MNHEY and SVGEGT. CDR3 size: 16 residues. Between the trimmed V and J ends, which lost 0 bases and 5 bases, there was a span of 16 bases. CDR3: CASSYSGQPVGETQYF. CDR3 sequence (DNA): TGTGCCAGCAGTTACTCCGGGCAGCCTGTTGGTGAGACCCAGTACTTC.

The sample holds many counts of this clonotype. This CDR3 is CASSQDSGAHTGELFF. Here the CDR3 DNA reads TGTGCCAGCAGCCAAGATTCGGGTGCCCACACCGGGGAGCTGTTTTTT. The chain couples TRBV3-2 to TRBJ2-2. TRBV3-2 is a documented pseudogene. CDR3 length: 16 amino acids.

This clonotype was counted between two and nine times. The CDR3 ends on some other residue instead of the conserved phenylalanine or tryptophan, so this is likely a read error. This chain joins TRBV11-2 and TRBJ2-1; D may be TRBD1 (6 bases). This CDR3 comprises 15 residues. The germline V gene has CDR1 SGHAT and CDR2 FQNNGV. CDR3 nucleotides: TGCGCCAGCAGCTCAACTCGGACCAGGGGCAATGAGCAGTTCTTG. It specifies CASSSTRTRGNEQFL.

This clonotype has ten or more counts. The rearrangement links TRBV5-1 to TRBJ1-1; TRBD1 aligns across 8 bases. Germline V gives CDR1 SGHRS, CDR2 YFSETQ. Unmatched junction bases numbered 5, after V lost 4 bases and J lost 6 bases. The CDR3 has 13 residues. Written as DNA, the CDR3 is TGCGCCAGCAGCACGACAGGGGAGGCTGAAGCTTTCTTT. It translates to CASSTTGEAEAFF.

This clonotype was seen ten or more times. This chain joins TRBV28 and TRBJ2-3, with 8 bases lining up with TRBD2. From germline, CDR1 is MDHEN and CDR2 SYDVKM. The CDR3 has 13 amino acids. Unmatched junction bases numbered 9, after V lost 6 bases and J lost 10 bases. The CDR3 here is CASRVPAGESQYF. DNA of the CDR3: TGTGCCAGCAGGGTTCCAGCGGGGGAATCGCAGTATTTT.

This clonotype has only a few counts. V and J are TRBV5-4 and TRBJ2-3; 9 bases fit TRBD1. Germline CDR1 SGHNT, CDR2 YYREEE (reference sequence). Trimming at V came to 4 bases and at J to 3 bases, leaving 9 bases not matched to a gene. The CDR3 length is 16 residues. The CDR3 DNA follows: TGTGCCAGCAGCCAAGGACAGGGGTCCTTGACAGATACGCAGTATTTT. Its translation: CASSQGQGSLTDTQYF.

This clonotype was counted only a few times. A clone one base away is much larger, so this may be a read error. The chain links TRBV4-1 to TRBJ1-2, with 10 bases fitting TRBD1. The V gene end was trimmed by 1 base and the J gene end by 2 bases; junction bases not matched to a gene: 4. Looked up from germline, CDR1 is MGHRA and CDR2 is YSYEKL. There are 16 residues in the CDR3. The CDR3, as DNA: TGCGCCAGCAGCCAAGTTCGGACAGGGGGGAACTATGGCTACACCTTC. Translation gives CASSQVRTGGNYGYTF.

This clonotype has just a few counts. This rearrangement joins TRBV4-3 to TRBJ1-6; D is uncertain. CDR3 length: 15 residues. CDR1 LGHNA and CDR2 YSLEER come from the germline V gene. V lost 2 bases to trimming and J lost 7 bases, with 12 bases between them. CDR3 in DNA: TGCGCCAGCAGCCAAAAGCGGCAGCTGAATTCACCCCTCCACTTT. This sequence encodes CASSQKRQLNSPLHF.

This rearrangement joins TRBV20-1 to TRBJ2-4; D is ambiguous. Trimming shortened V by 6 bases and J by 7 bases, and 13 bases separated the two germline ends. There are 12 residues in the CDR3. CDR1 and CDR2 (germline): DFQATT, SNEGSKA (reference sequence). CDR3 bases: TGCAGTGCAACTACGCCGCGGAACATTCAGTACTTC. Translated: CSATTPRNIQYF.

Details on this clonotype: This likely reflects a read error, since a far larger clone is one base away. The chain combines TRBV6-1 with TRBJ1-5; TRBD1 aligns across 7 bases. Germline V gene sequence: CDR1 MNHNS, CDR2 SASEGT. CDR3 length equals 13 residues. J lost 6 bases, V lost 10 bases, and 9 bases had no gene match. In nucleotides, the CDR3 is TGTGCCATCACAGACAGGGCCGGTCAGCCCCAGCATTTT. Amino acids: CAITDRAGQPQHF.

Concerning this clonotype itself: This clone may be a read error of a much larger clone one base away. V gene TRBV7-3 combines with J gene TRBJ2-3; 9 nucleotides agree with TRBD1. Germline assignment: CDR1 SGHTA and CDR2 FQGTGA. This CDR3 is built from 13 residues. Here the CDR3 DNA reads TGTGCCCGCAGCAACCAGGGACAGGGTACGCAGTATTTT. Translation: CARSNQGQGTQYF.

The table lists this clonotype with a few counts. A read error is possible here, since a much larger clone lies one base away. The J gene is TRBJ2-3, the V gene TRBV6-2 or TRBV6-3, with a possible D match to TRBD2 (6 bases). The germline V gene encodes CDR1 MNHEY and CDR2 SVGEGT. V was shortened by 2 bases and J by 3 bases, with 18 bases between the two germline ends. The CDR3 totals 17 residues. The CDR3 protein is CASSYVPSVRATDTQYF. CDR3 DNA: TGTGCCAGCAGTTACGTCCCTAGCGTGAGGGCAACAGATACGCAGTATTTT.